These 8 T cell receptor beta chains share one sample of origin, sequenced in a study of CD8+CD57+ T cells in acquired aplastic anemia. For CDR3 and TCR beta VDJ profiling, genomic DNA was the template used. Via MiXCR, TCRdb re-called the reads, giving one row per CDR3 protein. The table records more than 250,000 distinct CDR3 sequences, 56% of them present only once. Sequencing was performed on sorted CD4+, CD8+, or CD8+CD57+ T cells (not recorded which) from PBMCs. The origin of the receptors is a human donor with severe aplastic anemia or a healthy control (not recorded which).

The V call is TRBV2, the J call TRBJ1-5; 7 positions match TRBD1. This CDR3 has 15 residues. Germline CDR1 reads SNHLY; CDR2 reads FYNNEI. V dropped 8 bases and J dropped 1; count of bases not matched to a gene: 8. The CDR3 region is CASRSGTASNQPQHF. The CDR3 bases are TGTGCCAGCCGCTCCGGGACAGCAAGCAATCAGCCCCAGCATTTT.

V gene TRBV19 combines with J gene TRBJ1-5; possible D gene TRBD1, 6 bases. V lost 3 bases and J lost 7, with 10 bases in between. CDR1 LNHDA and CDR2 SQIVND come from the germline V gene (reference sequence). The CDR3 has 13 residues. Written as DNA, the CDR3 is TGTGCCAGTAGTATCGACAGGACCCAGCCCCAGCATTTT. It codes for CASSIDRTQPQHF.

The rearrangement joins TRBV7-9 to TRBJ2-7; a weak D match, TRBD1 (6 bases). The CDR3 consists of 14 residues. Germline-derived CDR1 and CDR2 are SEHNR and FQNEAQ (reference sequence). The V gene lost 4 bases and the J gene lost 0 bases, with 10 bases spanning the gap. The CDR3 DNA sequence: TGTGCCAGCAGCTGGACAGCCCTCTCCTACGAGCAGTACTTC. Its protein is CASSWTALSYEQYF.

The chain joins TRBV7-2 to TRBJ2-3; D might be TRBD2 (6 bases). This CDR3 has 14 amino acids. V was trimmed by 8 bases and J by 0 bases, leaving 12 bases between them. Germline lookup yields CDR1 SGHTA and CDR2 FQGNSA. CDR3 bases: TGTGCCAGCTCAACGGGGGTCAGCACAGATACGCAGTATTTT. Translating it yields CASSTGVSTDTQYF.

This clonotype came up a few times. The rearrangement uses TRBV3-1 and TRBJ1-6, with D possibly TRBD1 on 6 matching bases. From germline, CDR1 is LGHDT and CDR2 YNNKEL (reference sequence). V lost 4 bases and J lost 11, with 12 bases in between. There are 13 residues in the CDR3. CDR3 sequence (DNA): TGTGCCAGCAGCCCCAGGGGAGGTACACCCCTCCACTTT. Amino acids: CASSPRGGTPLHF.

With respect to this clonotype: Mismatch with germline at one junction end may stem from a read error. V and J are TRBV20-1 and TRBJ2-1; 8 bases agree with TRBD2. Germline values: CDR1 DFQATT, CDR2 SNEGSKA (reference sequence). The CDR3 has 13 residues. Here the CDR3 DNA reads TGCAGTGCTAGCCGGGGGGGCTGGGGTGAGCGGTTCTTC. As protein: CSASRGGWGERFF.

This clonotype was detected a few times. The J gene is TRBJ1-1, the V gene TRBV29-1; D uncertain. Germline V lookup: CDR1 SQVTM, CDR2 ANQGSEA. V shed 7 bases and J shed 3 bases, with 15 bases lying between them. The CDR3 is 13 amino acids. This CDR3 is CSASSNRDTEAFF. CDR3 in DNA: TGCAGCGCATCGTCTAACAGAGACACTGAAGCTTTCTTT.

On this clonotype: As the CDR3 is not closed by the conserved phenylalanine or tryptophan, this likely results from a read error. This chain joins TRBV10-3 and TRBJ2-1, with D perhaps TRBD1 (5 bases). V dropped 10 bases and J dropped 0 bases, with 13 bases sitting between them. This CDR3 has 14 amino acids. The germline CDR1 and CDR2 sequences are ENHRY and SYGVKD. This CDR3 is CATLGQSSYNEQFL. Written as DNA, the CDR3 is TGTGCCACCCTGGGGCAGAGCTCCTACAATGAGCAGTTCCTC.